A single sample is the source of the 5 T cell receptor beta chains below, sequenced in a study of blood T cells in healthy people across ages. Using a J-beta primer mix together with a sample-barcoded 5' primer, a second PCR was run for about 6 to 12 cycles. TCRdb reprocessed the 5' RACE reads via MiXCR and lists one record per CDR3 protein. The sample records 1 million or so distinct CDR3 sequences, around 43% being singletons. Specimen: blood. These receptors were obtained from an older woman in good health.

This clonotype showed up just a few times. The chain recombines TRBV12-3 or TRBV12-4 with TRBJ2-1; TRBD2 aligns across 10 bases. The CDR3 totals 14 residues. The junction had 4 bases not matched to a gene; V was cut back by 3 bases and J by 8 bases. CDR3 sequence (DNA): TGTGCCAGCAGTTTTGGGAGCGGGAGGGATGAGCAGTTCTTC. Its translation is CASSFGSGRDEQFF.

Of note for this clonotype: This could be a read error, since a much larger clone is one nucleotide away. V usage is TRBV7-9 and J usage is TRBJ2-5, with 10 bases fitting TRBD2. V lost 2 bases and J lost 4; bases outside the gene matches: 10. Germline CDR1 is SEHNR and CDR2 is FQNEAQ (reference sequence). CDR3 length equals 17 residues. CDR3 sequence (DNA): TGTGCCAGCAGCTTACGGATTAGCGGGAGGTTAGGAGAGACCCAGTACTTC. This encodes CASSLRISGRLGETQYF.

This chain uses TRBV20-1 with TRBJ2-7, with a weak D call TRBD1 (6 bases). Germline-derived CDR1 and CDR2 are DFQATT and SNEGSKA (reference sequence). This CDR3 is 16 amino acids long. The V end lost 0 bases, the J end lost 0 bases, and 15 bases lay between the germline ends. In nucleotides, the CDR3 is TGCAGTGCTAGAGATCAGGACAGCTCTCGCTCCTACGAGCAGTACTTC. Its protein is CSARDQDSSRSYEQYF.

This clonotype has a handful of counts. The chain is built from TRBV20-1 and TRBJ2-3; either TRBD1 or TRBD2 may fit D (5 bases each). Germline CDR1 reads DFQATT; CDR2 reads SNEGSKA (reference sequence). This CDR3 region has 15 residues. V was shortened by 3 bases and J by 2 bases, with 15 bases between the two germline ends. The CDR3 protein is CSASGTPLFTDTQYF. Written as DNA, the CDR3 is TGCAGTGCTAGCGGGACCCCTCTTTTCACAGATACGCAGTATTTT.

The chain is built from TRBV20-1 and TRBJ1-2, with 8 bases fitting TRBD1. Trimming took 5 bases from V and 8 from J; bases not matched to a gene: 7. Per germline, CDR1 DFQATT and CDR2 SNEGSKA (reference sequence). The CDR3 sequence is 12 residues long. CDR3 residues: CSASGQVYGYTF. In DNA, the CDR3 is TGCAGTGCTTCGGGACAGGTCTACGGCTACACCTTC.